These T cell receptor beta chains were read from a single sample in a study of T cell responses to AZD1222 COVID-19 vaccine. Assay used: immunoSEQ multiplex PCR; TCRdb lists only in-frame clones, some missing. Of 150,000 or so clones in the sample, around 93% were seen once. Source: peripheral blood, taken 28 days after the second AZD1222 dose. All receptors derive from an adult who received the AZD1222 COVID-19 vaccine. Each CDR3 is given with its conserved first and last residue.

v_call	cdr3_aa
TRBV19	CASRPPGAVLTGNTIYF
TRBV6-2/TRBV6-3	CASSYLGGGAIYNEQFF
TRBV18	CASSLSGQGNTEAFF
TRBV4-1	CASSRTNGRGGNMNTEAFF
TRBV5-6	CASISSGRTVEQFF
TRBV2	CASSGGGSTSTDTQYF
TRBV5-1	CASSSPQGRTSVNYGYTF
TRBV19	CASKQPATNEKLFF
TRBV24-1	CATSDSGDRPYNEQFF
TRBV9	CASSVGAGGNSGTDTQYF
TRBV13	CASSLWGQGTYEQYF
TRBV4-1	CASSQDRGTQGVTQYF
TRBV15	CATSRDVGNEQFF
TRBV20-1	CSPGQGRGYTF
TRBV30	CAGKALGQPYNSPLHF
TRBV30	CAWSVGVDSPLHF
TRBV6-1	CASSEAWGTYEQYF
TRBV10-3	CAISESLAGGEGEQFF
TRBV7-2	CASSSGLLGDGELFF
TRBV9	CASSVAPLLSGDKNYGYTF
TRBV27	CASSSQAGWKGYTF
TRBV30	CAWSRGLEGNEQFF
TRBV6-2/TRBV6-3	CASSYPQAQAYTDTQYF
TRBV30	CAWRTGMNTEAFF
TRBV6-1	CASSEEAGTTQYF
TRBV3-1/TRBV3-2	CASASHTGELFF
TRBV6-2/TRBV6-3	CASSPLVGGYNSPLHF
TRBV11-2	CASSSRTSYEQYF
TRBV6-1	CASSELGQYNQPQHF
TRBV3-1/TRBV3-2	CASSNDRGEQYF
TRBV2	CASQRTLGGNTIYF
TRBV7-2	CASKVVGTQLEAFF
TRBV11-3	CASSTDGTVTYEQYF
TRBV3-1/TRBV3-2	CASSPAESSGELFF
TRBV30	CAWSPQGAPEKLFF
TRBV7-3	CASSLRLAYKGEQFF